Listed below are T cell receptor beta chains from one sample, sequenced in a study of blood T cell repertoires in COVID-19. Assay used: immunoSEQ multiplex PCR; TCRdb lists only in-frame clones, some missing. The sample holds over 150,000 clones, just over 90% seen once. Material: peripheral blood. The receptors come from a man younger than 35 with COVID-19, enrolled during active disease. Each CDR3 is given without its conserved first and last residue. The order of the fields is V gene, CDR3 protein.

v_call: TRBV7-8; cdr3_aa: ASSLDGHYVDSPLH
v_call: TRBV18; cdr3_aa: ASSPGTGVGEQY
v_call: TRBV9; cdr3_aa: ASSVEGGQGAKQF
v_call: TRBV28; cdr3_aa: ASSLYGQGRETQY
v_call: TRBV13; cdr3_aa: ASSLAEGRSHYEQY
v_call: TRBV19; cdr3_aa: ASSAEGGQNYQPQH
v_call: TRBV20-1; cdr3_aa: SASYQGNSPLH
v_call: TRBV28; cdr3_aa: ASSWASNTEAF
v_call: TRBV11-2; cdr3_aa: ASSPFLGANVLT
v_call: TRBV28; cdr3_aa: ASSPLLLSGMKGEQF
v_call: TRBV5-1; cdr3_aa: ASSLVGSFTNTGELF
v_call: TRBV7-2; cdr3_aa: ASSFRLAADTQY
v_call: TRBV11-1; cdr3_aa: ASSFASGRNTGELF
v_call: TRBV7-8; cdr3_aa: ASSHGPQGSVLL
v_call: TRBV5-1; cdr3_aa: ASSSPRGGPFSYEQY
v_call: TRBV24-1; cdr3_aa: ATSKGRDYEQY
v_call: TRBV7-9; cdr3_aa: ASSLNQAPTGELF
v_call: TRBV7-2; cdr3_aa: ASSLALRIYGYT
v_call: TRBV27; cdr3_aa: ASSLTASGSRKNTGELF
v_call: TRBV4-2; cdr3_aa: ASSQARTRNTEAF
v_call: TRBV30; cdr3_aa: AWSVLLSSKNIQY